This TCR beta chain is from a study of cytotoxic CD8 clonotypes in ibrutinib-treated CLL. About the research overall: For this cohort, patients were ten to twelve relapsed/refractory and some 15 treatment-naive, while under 18 were IGHV unmutated.

About this clone itself: Its antigen is not identified.

Germline trimming cut 3 bases from V and 4 bases from J; bases unmatched to any gene: 5. Germline V CDR1 and CDR2: MGHDK, SYGVNS. CDR3 size: 16 residues. Generated by immunoSEQ multiplex PCR, the TCRdb table keeps only in-frame clones and is missing some. The top ten hold about an eighth of the sample, which has roughly 190,000 clones, over 55% seen once. Study results and caveats: Baseline levels of clonality went above those of age-matched healthy donors and moved with circulating CD8+ T-cell counts.

This sequence joins TRBV25-1 and TRBJ2-1, with TRBD2 matching 11 bases. The sample here was PBMCs, taken after 24 months of ibrutinib treatment. This sequence originates from a human donor with chronic lymphocytic leukemia. The CDR3 loop reads CASSEPSGRRYNEQFF. The CDR3 nucleotides read TGTGCCAGCAGTGAGCCTAGCGGGAGGAGATACAATGAGCAGTTCTTC.